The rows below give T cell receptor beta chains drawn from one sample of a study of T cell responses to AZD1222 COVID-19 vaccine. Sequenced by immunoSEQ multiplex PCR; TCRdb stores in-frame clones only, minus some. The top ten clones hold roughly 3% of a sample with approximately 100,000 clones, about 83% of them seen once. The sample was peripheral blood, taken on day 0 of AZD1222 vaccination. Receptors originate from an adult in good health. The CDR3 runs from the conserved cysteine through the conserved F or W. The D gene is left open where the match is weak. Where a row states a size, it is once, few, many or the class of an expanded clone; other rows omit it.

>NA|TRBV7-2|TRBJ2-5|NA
TGTGCCAGCAGTTCAGGGCCAGGGGCCGAGACCCAGTACTTC
CASSSGPGAETQYF
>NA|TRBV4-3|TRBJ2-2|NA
TGCGCCAGCAGCCAAGATGTAAGGAACTTGAACACCGGGGAGCTGTTTTTT
CASSQDVRNLNTGELFF
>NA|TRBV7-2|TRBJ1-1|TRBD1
TGTGCCAGCAGCCTGGGGGGACAGGGGAGGACTGAAGCTTTCTTT
CASSLGGQGRTEAFF
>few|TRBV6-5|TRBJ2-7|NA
TGTGCCAGCAGACTAAGGATAACCTACGAGCAGTACTTC
CASRLRITYEQYF
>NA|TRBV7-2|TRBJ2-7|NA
TGTGCCAGCAGTCGCGAGGGGGGATTGGGGGCGGCTATTAGCTACGAGCAGTACTTC
CASSREGGLGAAISYEQYF
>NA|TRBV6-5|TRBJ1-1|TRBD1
TGTGCCAGCCTTGCCTCGCCGGGACAGAGTAATGAAGCTTTCTTT
CASLASPGQSNEAFF
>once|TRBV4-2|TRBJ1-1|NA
TGTGCCAGCAGCCAAGATTCAGGGGCGAACACTGAAGCTTTCTTT
CASSQDSGANTEAFF
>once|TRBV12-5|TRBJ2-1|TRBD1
TGTGCTAGTGGTACGACAGGGGATAATGAGCAGTTCTTC
CASGTTGDNEQFF
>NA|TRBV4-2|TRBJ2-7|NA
TGTGCCAGCAGCGCCCGGGACGGGGCGGGATACGAGCAGTACTTC
CASSARDGAGYEQYF
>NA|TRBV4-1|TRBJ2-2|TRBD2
TGCGCCAGCAGCCAAGCTAGCGGGGCGACCGGGGAGCTGTTTTTT
CASSQASGATGELFF
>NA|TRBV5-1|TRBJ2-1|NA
TGCGCCAGCAGCTTGGGGCAGGGGAGAAGGCCTTACAATGAGCAGTTCTTC
CASSLGQGRRPYNEQFF
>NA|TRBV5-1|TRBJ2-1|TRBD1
TGCGCCAGCAGCTTGGATCGGACAGGGGTCTCCTACAATGAGCAGTTCTTC
CASSLDRTGVSYNEQFF
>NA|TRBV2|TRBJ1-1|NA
TGTGCCAGTACCCTCGAGCAGGGGCTCGAAGCTTTCTTT
CASTLEQGLEAFF
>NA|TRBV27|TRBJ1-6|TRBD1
TGTGCCAGCAGTTCGGGGACAGGGCGGTCACCCCTCCACTTT
CASSSGTGRSPLHF
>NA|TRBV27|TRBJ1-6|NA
TGTGCCAGCAGTCCCCGTGGGGATTATAATTCACCCCTCCACTTT
CASSPRGDYNSPLHF
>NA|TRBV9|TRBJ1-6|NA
TGTGCCAGCAGCGTGACAGCGGATAATTCACCCCTCCACTTT
CASSVTADNSPLHF
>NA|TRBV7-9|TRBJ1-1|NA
TGTGCCAGCAGCCAAGGGGGGGAAGCTTTCTTT
CASSQGGEAFF
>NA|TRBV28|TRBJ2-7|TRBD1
TGTGCCAGCAACCTCGGACAGGGGCTAACCTACGAGCAGTACTTC
CASNLGQGLTYEQYF
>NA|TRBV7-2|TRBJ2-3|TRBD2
TGTGCCAGCAGCTTTCTTACTAGCGACCCCCAAGGGTATTTT
CASSFLTSDPQGYF
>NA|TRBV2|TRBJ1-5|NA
TGTGCCAGCAGTGAAGTCAGGGGACAGCCCCAGCATTTT
CASSEVRGQPQHF
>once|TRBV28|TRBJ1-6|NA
TGTGCCACCTCGCCCGGGGGTAAGCCACCCCTCCACTTT
CATSPGGKPPLHF
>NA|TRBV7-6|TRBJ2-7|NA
TGTGCCAGCAGCTATGGGCTTGGGCCTCAAACGGGGGAGCAGTACTTC
CASSYGLGPQTGEQYF
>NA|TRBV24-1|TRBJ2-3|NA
TGTGCCACCAGTGATTTGGGGAACAGGGATATAGATACGCAGTATTTT
CATSDLGNRDIDTQYF
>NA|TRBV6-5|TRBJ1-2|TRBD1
TGTGCCAGCAGTTACTCGACAGGGGAAAGCTATGGCTACACCTTC
CASSYSTGESYGYTF
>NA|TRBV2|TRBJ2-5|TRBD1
TGTGCCAGCAGTGAAGCGTCAGGGGGCTCGACCCAGTACTTC
CASSEASGGSTQYF
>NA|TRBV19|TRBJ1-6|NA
TGTGCCAGTAGTATAGACTTTGGACAGACCTCCTATAATTCACCCCTCCACTTT
CASSIDFGQTSYNSPLHF
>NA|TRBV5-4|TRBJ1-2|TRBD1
TGTGCCAGCAGCTTGGAGACAGGGAGTAACTATGGCTACACCTTC
CASSLETGSNYGYTF
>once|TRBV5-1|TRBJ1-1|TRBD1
TGCGCCAGCAGCTTAGCCCAGGGGGTAGGGACTGAAGCTTTCTTT
CASSLAQGVGTEAFF
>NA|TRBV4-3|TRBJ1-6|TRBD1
TGCGCCAGCAGCTCAGCGACAGGGGCGAGGAATTCACCCCTCCACTTT
CASSSATGARNSPLHF
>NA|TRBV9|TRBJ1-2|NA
TGTGCCAGCAGTAGGGGCGGAGTGATAGGCTACACCTTC
CASSRGGVIGYTF
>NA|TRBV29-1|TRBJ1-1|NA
TGCAGCGTTAGAGATAGAGGGGCGCAGAGGATGAACACTGAAGCTTTCTTT
CSVRDRGAQRMNTEAFF
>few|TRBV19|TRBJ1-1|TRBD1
TGTGCCAGTAGTACCAACCCTCGGACAGGGCGGACTGAAGCTTTCTTT
CASSTNPRTGRTEAFF
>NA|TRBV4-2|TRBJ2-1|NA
TGTGCCAGCAGCCGCGACGGGGAGAGCTCCTACAATGAGCAGTTCTTC
CASSRDGESSYNEQFF
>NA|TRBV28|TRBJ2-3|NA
TGTGCCAGCAGCCCACCTGCGACAGATACGCAGTATTTT
CASSPPATDTQYF
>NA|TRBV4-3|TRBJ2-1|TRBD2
TGCGCCAGCAGCCAAGGAGGCGGGGGGGCCGGTGGTGAGCAGTTCTTC
CASSQGGGGAGGEQFF
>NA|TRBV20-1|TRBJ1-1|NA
TGCAGGGGAGGGATGAACACTGAAGCTTTCTTT
CRGGMNTEAFF
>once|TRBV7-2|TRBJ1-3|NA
TGTGCCAGCAGCTTAACCCCCAACTACGGAAACACCATATATTTT
CASSLTPNYGNTIYF
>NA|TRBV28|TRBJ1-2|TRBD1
TGTGCCAGCAGTAACGGACAGGGGTATGGCTACACCTTC
CASSNGQGYGYTF
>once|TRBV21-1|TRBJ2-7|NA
TGTGCCAGCAGCAAACTTTATGGACAGGGGATACCCTACGAGCAGTACTTC
CASSKLYGQGIPYEQYF
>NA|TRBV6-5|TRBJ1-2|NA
TGTGCCGGGTCTCTGGGAGGGCACTATGGCTACACCTTC
CAGSLGGHYGYTF
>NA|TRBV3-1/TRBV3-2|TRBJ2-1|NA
TGTGCCAGCAGCCACCAAAGGGGGGGACAGCAGTTCTTC
CASSHQRGGQQFF
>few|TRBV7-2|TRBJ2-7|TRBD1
TGTGCCAGCAGCTTGGATTCGACAGGGACCTACGAGCAGTACTTC
CASSLDSTGTYEQYF
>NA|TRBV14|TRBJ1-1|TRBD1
TGTGCCAGCAGCCAAGGACAGGGGACAACTGAAGCTTTCTTT
CASSQGQGTTEAFF
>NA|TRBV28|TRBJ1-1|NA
TGTGCCAGCAGGACTCCGGGTAGCACTGAAGCTTTCTTT
CASRTPGSTEAFF
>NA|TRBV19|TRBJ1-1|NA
TGTGCCAGTAGTACAGGGGTGCCAAACACTGAAGCTTTCTTT
CASSTGVPNTEAFF
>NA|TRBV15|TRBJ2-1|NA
TGTGCCACCAGCAGAGGAACTAGCAGGCGCTACAATGAGCAGTTCTTC
CATSRGTSRRYNEQFF
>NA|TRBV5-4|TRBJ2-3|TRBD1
TGTGCCAGCAGTTGGGGACAGGGGGACACAGATACGCAGTATTTT
CASSWGQGDTDTQYF
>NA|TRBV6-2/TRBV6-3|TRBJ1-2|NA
TGTGCCAGCAGTTACACAGAGAACTATGGCTACACCTTC
CASSYTENYGYTF
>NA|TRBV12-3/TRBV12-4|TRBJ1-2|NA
TGTGCCAGCAAACCGGGTCCCCCCTATGGCTACACCTTC
CASKPGPPYGYTF
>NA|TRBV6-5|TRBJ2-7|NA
TGTGCCAGCAGAGACCAAATAACCTACGAGCAGTACTTC
CASRDQITYEQYF
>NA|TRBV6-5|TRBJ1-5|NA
TGTGCCAGCAGTTACTCACTCAATCAGCCCCAGCATTTT
CASSYSLNQPQHF
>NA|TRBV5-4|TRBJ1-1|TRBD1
TGTGCCAGCAGCATCAGACAGGGGGTTGCTGAAGCTTTCTTT
CASSIRQGVAEAFF
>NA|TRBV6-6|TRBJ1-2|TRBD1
TGTGCCAGCAGCACACCGGGGACAGGAGAATATGGCTACACCTTC
CASSTPGTGEYGYTF